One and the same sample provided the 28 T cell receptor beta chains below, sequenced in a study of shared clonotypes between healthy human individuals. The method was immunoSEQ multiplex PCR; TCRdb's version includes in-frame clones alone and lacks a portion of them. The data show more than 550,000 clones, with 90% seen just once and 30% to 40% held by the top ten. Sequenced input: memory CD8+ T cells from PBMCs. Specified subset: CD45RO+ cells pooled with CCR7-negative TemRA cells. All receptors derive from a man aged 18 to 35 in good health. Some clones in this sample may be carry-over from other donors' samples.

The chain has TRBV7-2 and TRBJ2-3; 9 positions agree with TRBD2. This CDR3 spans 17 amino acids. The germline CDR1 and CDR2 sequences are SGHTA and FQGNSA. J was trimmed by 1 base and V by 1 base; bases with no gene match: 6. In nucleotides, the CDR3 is TGTGCCAGCAGCTTAGAATTAGCGGGAGTGGGCACAGATACGCAGTATTTT. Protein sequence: CASSLELAGVGTDTQYF.

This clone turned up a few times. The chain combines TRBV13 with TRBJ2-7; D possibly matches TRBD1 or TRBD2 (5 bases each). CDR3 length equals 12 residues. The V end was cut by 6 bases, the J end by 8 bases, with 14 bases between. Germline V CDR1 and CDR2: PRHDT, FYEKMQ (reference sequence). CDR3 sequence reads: CASRVGANQQYF. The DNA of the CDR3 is TGTGCCAGCAGGGTCGGGGCGAACCAGCAGTACTTC.

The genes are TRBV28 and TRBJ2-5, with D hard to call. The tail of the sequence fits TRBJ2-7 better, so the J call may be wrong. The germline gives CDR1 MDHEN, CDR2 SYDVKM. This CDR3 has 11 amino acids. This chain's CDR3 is CASSYAYEQYF. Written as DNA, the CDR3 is TGTGCCAGCAGTTACGCCTACGAGCAGTACTTC.

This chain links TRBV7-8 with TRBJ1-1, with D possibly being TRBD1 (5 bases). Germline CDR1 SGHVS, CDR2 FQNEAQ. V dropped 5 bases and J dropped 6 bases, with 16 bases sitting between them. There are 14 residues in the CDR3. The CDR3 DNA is TGTGCCAGCAGCCCAATCGGGGGAGATGCTGAAGCTTTCTTT. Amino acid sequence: CASSPIGGDAEAFF.

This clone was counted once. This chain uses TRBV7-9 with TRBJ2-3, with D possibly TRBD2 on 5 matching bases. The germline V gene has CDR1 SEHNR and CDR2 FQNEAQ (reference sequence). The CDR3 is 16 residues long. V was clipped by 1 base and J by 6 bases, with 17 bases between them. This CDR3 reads CASSLGIGPGWDTQYF. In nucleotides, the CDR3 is TGTGCCAGCAGCTTAGGAATCGGGCCGGGATGGGATACGCAGTATTTT.

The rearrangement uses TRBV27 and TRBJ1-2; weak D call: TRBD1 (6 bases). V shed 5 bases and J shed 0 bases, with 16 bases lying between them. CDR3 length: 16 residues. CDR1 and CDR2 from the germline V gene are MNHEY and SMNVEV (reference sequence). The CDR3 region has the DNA TGTGCCAGCAGTCTCCTGGGGGGCAGAACTAACTATGGCTACACCTTC. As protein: CASSLLGGRTNYGYTF.

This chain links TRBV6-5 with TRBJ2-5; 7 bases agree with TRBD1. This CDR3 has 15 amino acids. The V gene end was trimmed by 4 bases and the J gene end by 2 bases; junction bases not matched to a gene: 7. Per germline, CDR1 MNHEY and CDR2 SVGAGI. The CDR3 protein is CASSSRGWGQETQYF. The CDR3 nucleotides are TGTGCCAGCAGTTCCAGGGGGTGGGGTCAAGAGACCCAGTACTTC.

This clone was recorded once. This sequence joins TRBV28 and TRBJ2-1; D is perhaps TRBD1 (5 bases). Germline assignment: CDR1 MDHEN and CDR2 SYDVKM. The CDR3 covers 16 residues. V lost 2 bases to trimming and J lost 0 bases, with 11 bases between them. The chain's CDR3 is CASSLGWGLSYNEQFF. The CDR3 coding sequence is TGTGCCAGCAGTTTAGGATGGGGCCTCTCCTACAATGAGCAGTTCTTC.

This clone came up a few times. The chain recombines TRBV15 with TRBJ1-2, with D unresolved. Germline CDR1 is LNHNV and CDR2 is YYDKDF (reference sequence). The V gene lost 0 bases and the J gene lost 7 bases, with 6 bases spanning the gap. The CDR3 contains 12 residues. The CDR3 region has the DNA TGTGCCACCAGCAGAGATGAGTCTGGCTACACCTTC. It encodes CATSRDESGYTF.

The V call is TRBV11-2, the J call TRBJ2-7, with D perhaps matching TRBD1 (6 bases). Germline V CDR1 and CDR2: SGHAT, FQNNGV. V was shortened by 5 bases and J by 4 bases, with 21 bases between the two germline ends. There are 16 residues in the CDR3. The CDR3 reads CASSAYREIRGYEQYF. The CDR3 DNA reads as TGTGCCAGCAGCGCCTACAGGGAAATAAGAGGATACGAGCAGTACTTC.

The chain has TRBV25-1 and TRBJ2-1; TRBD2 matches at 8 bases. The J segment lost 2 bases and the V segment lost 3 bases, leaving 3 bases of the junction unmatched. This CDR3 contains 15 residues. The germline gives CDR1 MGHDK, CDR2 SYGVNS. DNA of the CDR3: TGTGCCAGCAGTGAGGAGCGGGAGACCTACAATGAGCAGTTCTTC. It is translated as CASSEERETYNEQFF.

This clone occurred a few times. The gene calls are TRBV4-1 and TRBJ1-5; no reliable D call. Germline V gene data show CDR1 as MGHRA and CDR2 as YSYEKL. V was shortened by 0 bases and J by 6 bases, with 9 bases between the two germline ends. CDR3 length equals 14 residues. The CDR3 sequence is CASSQEAGFQPQHF. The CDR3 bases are TGCGCCAGCAGCCAAGAAGCGGGGTTTCAGCCCCAGCATTTT.

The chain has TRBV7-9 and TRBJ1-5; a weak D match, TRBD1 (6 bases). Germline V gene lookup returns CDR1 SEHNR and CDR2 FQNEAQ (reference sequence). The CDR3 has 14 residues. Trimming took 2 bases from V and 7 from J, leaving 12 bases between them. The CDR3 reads CASSLSEGGQPQHF. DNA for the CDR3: TGTGCCAGCAGCTTAAGTGAAGGGGGACAGCCCCAGCATTTT.

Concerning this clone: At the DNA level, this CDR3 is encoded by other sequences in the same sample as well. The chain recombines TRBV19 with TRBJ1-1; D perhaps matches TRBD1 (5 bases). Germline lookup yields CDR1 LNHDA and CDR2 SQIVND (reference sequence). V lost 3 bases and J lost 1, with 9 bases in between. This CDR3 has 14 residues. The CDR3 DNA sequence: TGTGCCAGTAGTATTTCTAGGGGGAACACTGAAGCTTTCTTT. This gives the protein CASSISRGNTEAFF.

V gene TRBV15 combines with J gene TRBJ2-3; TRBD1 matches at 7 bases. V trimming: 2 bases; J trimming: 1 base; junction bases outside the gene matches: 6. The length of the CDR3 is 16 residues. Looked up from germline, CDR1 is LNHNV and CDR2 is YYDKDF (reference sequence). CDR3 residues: CATSRYTGVGTDTQYF. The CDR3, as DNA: TGTGCCACCAGCAGATACACAGGGGTTGGCACAGATACGCAGTATTTT.

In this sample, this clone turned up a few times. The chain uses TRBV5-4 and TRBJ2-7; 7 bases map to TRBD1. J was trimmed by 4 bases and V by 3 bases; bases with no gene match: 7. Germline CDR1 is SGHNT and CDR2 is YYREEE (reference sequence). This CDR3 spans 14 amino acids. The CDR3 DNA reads TGTGCCAGCAGCTCGGACAGGCAAGGGTACGAGCAGTACTTC. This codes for CASSSDRQGYEQYF. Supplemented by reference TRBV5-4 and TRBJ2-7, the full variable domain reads ETGVTQSPTHLIKTRGQQVTLRCSSQSGHNTVSWYQQALGQGPQFIFQYYREEENGRGNFPPRFSGLQFPNYSSELNVNALELDDSALYLCASSSDRQGYEQYFGPGTRLTVT.

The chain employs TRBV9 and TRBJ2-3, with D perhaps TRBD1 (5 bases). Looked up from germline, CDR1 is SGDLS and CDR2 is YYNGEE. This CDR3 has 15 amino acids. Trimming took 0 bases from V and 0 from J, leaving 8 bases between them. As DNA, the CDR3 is TGTGCCAGCAGCGTAGAGGGGCCTAGCACAGATACGCAGTATTTT. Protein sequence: CASSVEGPSTDTQYF.

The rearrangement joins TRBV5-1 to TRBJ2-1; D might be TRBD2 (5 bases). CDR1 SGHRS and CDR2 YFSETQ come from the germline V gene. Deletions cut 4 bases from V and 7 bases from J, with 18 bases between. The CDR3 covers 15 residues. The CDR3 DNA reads TGCGCCAGCAGCCCCAGACGCGGACGGAGGAATGAGCAGTTCTTC. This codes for CASSPRRGRRNEQFF.

The DNA of the CDR3 is TGTGCCAGCAGCTTGGGACGGGTAGTGAGTGAGCAGTTCTTC. Residues: CASSLGRVVSEQFF. J is TRBJ2-1 and V is TRBV5-4; no definite D call. Germline CDR1 is SGHNT and CDR2 is YYREEE (reference sequence). Trimming removed 0 bases from V and 9 bases from J, with 13 bases in between. The CDR3 runs 14 residues.

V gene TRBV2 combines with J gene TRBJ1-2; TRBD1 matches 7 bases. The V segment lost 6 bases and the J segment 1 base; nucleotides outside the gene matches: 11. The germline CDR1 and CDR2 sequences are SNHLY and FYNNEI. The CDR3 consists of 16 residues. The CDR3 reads CASRRQGVLDNYGYTF. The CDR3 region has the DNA TGTGCCAGCAGGCGACAGGGCGTCCTCGATAACTATGGCTACACCTTC.

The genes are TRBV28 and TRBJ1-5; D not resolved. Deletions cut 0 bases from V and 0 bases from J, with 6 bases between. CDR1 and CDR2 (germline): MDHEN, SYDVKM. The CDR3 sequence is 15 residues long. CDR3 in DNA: TGTGCCAGCAGTTTATGGGAAGATAGCAATCAGCCCCAGCATTTT. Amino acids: CASSLWEDSNQPQHF.

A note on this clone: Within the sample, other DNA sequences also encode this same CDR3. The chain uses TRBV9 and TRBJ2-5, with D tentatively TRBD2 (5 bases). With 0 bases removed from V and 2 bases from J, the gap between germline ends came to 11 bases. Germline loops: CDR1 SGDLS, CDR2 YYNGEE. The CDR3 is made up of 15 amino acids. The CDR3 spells CASSVGGAVQETQYF. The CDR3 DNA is TGTGCCAGCAGCGTAGGTGGAGCGGTACAAGAGACCCAGTACTTC.

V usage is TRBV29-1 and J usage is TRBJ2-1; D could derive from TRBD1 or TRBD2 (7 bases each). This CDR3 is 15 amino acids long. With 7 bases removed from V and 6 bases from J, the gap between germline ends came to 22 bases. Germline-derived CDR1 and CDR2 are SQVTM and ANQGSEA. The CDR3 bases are TGCAGCGGAGACAGGGAGGGGGATCTACGCAATGAGCAGTTCTTC. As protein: CSGDREGDLRNEQFF.

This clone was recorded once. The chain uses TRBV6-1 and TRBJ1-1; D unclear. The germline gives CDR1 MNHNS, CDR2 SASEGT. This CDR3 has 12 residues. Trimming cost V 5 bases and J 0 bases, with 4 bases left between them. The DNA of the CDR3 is TGTGCCAGCAGTACGATGAACACTGAAGCTTTCTTT. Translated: CASSTMNTEAFF.

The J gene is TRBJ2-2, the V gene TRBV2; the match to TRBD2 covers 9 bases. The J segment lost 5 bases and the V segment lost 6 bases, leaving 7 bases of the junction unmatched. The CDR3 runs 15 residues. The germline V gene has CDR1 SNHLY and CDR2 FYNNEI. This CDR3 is CASSLAGVRTGELFF. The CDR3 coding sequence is TGTGCCAGCAGCTTAGCGGGAGTACGGACCGGGGAGCTGTTTTTT. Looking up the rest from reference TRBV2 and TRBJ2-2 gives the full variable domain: EPEVTQTPSHQVTQMGQEVILRCVPISNHLYFYWYRQILGQKVEFLVSFYNNEISEKSEIFDDQFSVERPDGSNFTLKIRSTKLEDSAMYFCASSLAGVRTGELFFGEGSRLTVL.

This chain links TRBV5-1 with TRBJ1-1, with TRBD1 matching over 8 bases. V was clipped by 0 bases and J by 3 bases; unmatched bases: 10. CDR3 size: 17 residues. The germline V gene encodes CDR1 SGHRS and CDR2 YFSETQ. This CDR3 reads CASSLGRQGIGDTEAFF. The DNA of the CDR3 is TGCGCCAGCAGCTTGGGGAGACAGGGGATTGGGGACACTGAAGCTTTCTTT.

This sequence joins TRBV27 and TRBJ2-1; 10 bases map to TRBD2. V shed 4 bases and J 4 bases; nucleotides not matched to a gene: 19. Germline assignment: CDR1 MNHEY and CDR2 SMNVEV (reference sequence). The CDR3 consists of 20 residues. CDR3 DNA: TGTGCCAGCAGTTCTCGGGGTTCTAGCGGGAGATTTTTTGGGTACAATGAGCAGTTCTTC. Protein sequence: CASSSRGSSGRFFGYNEQFF.

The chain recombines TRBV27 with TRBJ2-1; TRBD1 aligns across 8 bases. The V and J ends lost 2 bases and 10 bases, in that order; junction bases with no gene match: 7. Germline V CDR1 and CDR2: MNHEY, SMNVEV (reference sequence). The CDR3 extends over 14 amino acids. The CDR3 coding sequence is TGTGCCAGCAGTTTAGTGGACAGGGTCTCCGAGCAGTTCTTC. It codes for CASSLVDRVSEQFF.